The 21 T cell receptor beta chains in this list originate from one sample, sequenced in a study of blood T cell repertoires in COVID-19. Sequencing used immunoSEQ multiplex PCR; TCRdb keeps in-frame clones, though not all of them. The sample carries about 260,000 clones, approximately 80% recorded once. Sequencing used peripheral blood. The receptors originated from a man between 60 and 70 years old with acute or convalescent COVID-19.

The chain carries TRBV5-6 and TRBJ2-1; 12 bases align to TRBD2. The germline gives CDR1 SGHDT, CDR2 YYEEEE. This CDR3 contains 15 residues. With 5 bases clipped from V and 4 bases from J, the junction kept 4 bases outside the gene matches. The CDR3 reads CASSRGTSGYNEQFF. The CDR3 nucleotides are TGTGCCAGCAGTCGCGGGACTAGCGGGTACAATGAGCAGTTCTTC.

The chain is built from TRBV28 and TRBJ2-5, with TRBD2 identical over 7 bases. Germline CDR1 MDHEN, CDR2 SYDVKM. V shed 2 bases and J 7 bases; nucleotides not matched to a gene: 13. This CDR3 has 16 amino acids. In nucleotides, the CDR3 is TGTGCCAGCAGTTTAGGGAGGTACCGTGGGGGGGGGACCCAGTACTTC. Protein sequence: CASSLGRYRGGGTQYF.

This chain joins TRBV7-2 and TRBJ1-3; possibly TRBD1 for D (5 bases). Germline loops: CDR1 SGHTA, CDR2 FQGNSA. The CDR3 is 17 residues long. V was shortened by 3 bases and J by 2 bases, with 17 bases between the two germline ends. The CDR3 is CASSLGQGRIPGNTIYF. Written as DNA, the CDR3 is TGTGCCAGCAGCTTGGGCCAGGGTAGGATTCCTGGAAACACCATATATTTT.

V gene TRBV27 combines with J gene TRBJ2-3, with 7 bases matching TRBD2. The germline V gene encodes CDR1 MNHEY and CDR2 SMNVEV (reference sequence). The CDR3 is 15 residues long. V trimming: 4 bases; J trimming: 3 bases; junction bases outside the gene matches: 7. This CDR3 reads CASSSAGAGTDTQYF. In DNA, the CDR3 is TGTGCCAGCAGTTCCGCGGGAGCGGGAACAGATACGCAGTATTTT.

The chain combines TRBV19 with TRBJ2-2, with D maybe TRBD2 (6 bases). The CDR3 has 17 amino acids. V was trimmed by 6 bases and J by 1 base, leaving 18 bases between them. Germline values: CDR1 LNHDA, CDR2 SQIVND (reference sequence). This CDR3 reads CASRITSGLRNTGELFF. The DNA of the CDR3 is TGTGCCAGTAGGATCACTTCGGGACTCAGGAACACCGGGGAGCTGTTTTTT.

The chain recombines TRBV28 with TRBJ1-2; D is ambiguous. Between the trimmed V and J ends, which lost 5 bases and 2 bases, there was a span of 3 bases. The CDR3 is 11 residues long. CDR1 and CDR2 from the germline V gene are MDHEN and SYDVKM. The CDR3 DNA sequence: TGTGCCAGCAGTCTGAACTATGGCTACACCTTC. Translated, it gives CASSLNYGYTF.

The chain employs TRBV7-3 and TRBJ2-1; 9 nucleotides line up with TRBD2. V gave up 2 bases and J gave up 1 base; unmatched junction bases: 9. Germline V gene lookup returns CDR1 SGHTA and CDR2 FQGTGA. The CDR3 covers 18 residues. CDR3 bases: TGTGCCAGCAGCTTAGGTGGCTCTAGCGGGACTTCCTACAATGAGCAGTTCTTC. The encoded protein is CASSLGGSSGTSYNEQFF.

This clone has more than one count but fewer than ten. The chain links TRBV29-1 to TRBJ1-2, with 10 bases that match TRBD1. This CDR3 contains 18 residues. V gave up 5 bases and J gave up 1 base; unmatched junction bases: 16. CDR1 SQVTM and CDR2 ANQGSEA come from the germline V gene. CDR3 DNA sequence: TGCAGCGTTCCTTCGGAGACAGGGGGCCTTTTTATTAACTATGGCTACACCTTC. It specifies CSVPSETGGLFINYGYTF.

The chain carries TRBV27 and TRBJ2-5; TRBD2 is a possible D gene (5 bases). Germline CDR1 reads MNHEY; CDR2 reads SMNVEV (reference sequence). V was shortened by 3 bases and J by 4 bases, with 9 bases between the two germline ends. The CDR3 runs 13 residues. The CDR3 region has the DNA TGTGCCAGCAGTTTGCGGGCCCGAGAGACCCAGTACTTC. Amino acids: CASSLRARETQYF.

This chain uses TRBV6-6 with TRBJ1-2; no clear D gene. The CDR3 runs to 13 residues. CDR1 is MNHNY and CDR2 is SVGAGI in the germline V gene (reference sequence). Trimming shortened V by 2 bases and J by 5 bases, and 9 bases separated the two germline ends. CDR3 DNA: TGTGCCAGCAGTTACGGCGGGGAATATGGCTACACCTTC. Translation: CASSYGGEYGYTF.

This clone was counted only a few times. This sequence joins TRBV10-2 and TRBJ2-1; 8 positions agree with TRBD2. Germline CDR1 is WSHSY and CDR2 is SAAADI. Trimming removed 2 bases from V and 5 bases from J; junction bases left unmatched: 11. This CDR3 contains 17 residues. CDR3 bases: TGCGCCAGCAGTGAGAGAGGGGGGCGGGGGGCGCACAATGAGCAGTTCTTC. As protein: CASSERGGRGAHNEQFF.

This clone was observed once. J is TRBJ2-1 and V is TRBV28, with TRBD1 matching 7 bases. Unmatched junction bases numbered 6, after V lost 6 bases and J lost 4 bases. The CDR3 is made up of 14 amino acids. Germline V CDR1 and CDR2: MDHEN, SYDVKM. The CDR3 nucleotides are TGTGCCAGCAGGCCGGGACAGCCTTACAATGAGCAGTTCTTC. Amino acid sequence: CASRPGQPYNEQFF.

The genes are TRBV7-3 and TRBJ1-4, with D tentatively TRBD1 (6 bases). Trimming took 6 bases from V and 4 from J, leaving 24 bases between them. Germline CDR1 is SGHTA and CDR2 is FQGTGA. The CDR3 covers 18 residues. CDR3 nucleotides: TGTGCCAGCAGTCAACTTGGGCTTCGAGGGGGACATAATGAAAAACTGTTTTTT. It codes for CASSQLGLRGGHNEKLFF.

This clone was counted between two and nine times. The rearrangement joins TRBV27 to TRBJ2-7; 8 bases match TRBD2. J was trimmed by 5 bases and V by 4 bases; bases with no gene match: 10. In germline, CDR1 is MNHEY, CDR2 SMNVEV (reference sequence). This CDR3 region has 15 residues. The CDR3 DNA reads TGTGCCAGCAGTTCGATTAGCGGGACCCTGAACGAGCAGTACTTC. It encodes CASSSISGTLNEQYF.

J is TRBJ2-5 and V is TRBV9, with D possibly matching TRBD1 (6 bases). Germline values: CDR1 SGDLS, CDR2 YYNGEE. The CDR3 has 15 residues. V lost 6 bases and J 2 bases, leaving 17 bases between the germline ends. The CDR3 spells CASIDRWTAQETQYF. The CDR3 nucleotides are TGTGCCAGCATCGACAGATGGACAGCTCAAGAGACCCAGTACTTC.

In its sample, this clone was seen once. This sequence joins TRBV7-3 and TRBJ1-6, with a tentative D call TRBD1 (6 bases). Germline V CDR1 and CDR2: SGHTA, FQGTGA. The CDR3 covers 15 residues. V was pared by 2 bases and J by 8 bases, with 13 bases between. This CDR3 is CASSLGGGQHSPLHF. The CDR3 nucleotides are TGTGCCAGCAGCTTAGGCGGGGGGCAACATTCACCCCTCCACTTT.

The count of this clone is one. The genes are TRBV6-1 and TRBJ1-3; no firm D call. With 1 base removed from V and 0 bases from J, the gap between germline ends came to 10 bases. CDR1 is MNHNS and CDR2 is SASEGT in the germline V gene. CDR3 length: 16 amino acids. CDR3 in DNA: TGTGCCAGCAGTGAAGTACGGTCGTACTCTGGAAACACCATATATTTT. Its translation is CASSEVRSYSGNTIYF.

This chain joins TRBV7-2 and TRBJ2-3; D is possibly TRBD1 (6 bases). Germline CDR1 reads SGHTA; CDR2 reads FQGNSA. The CDR3 runs 15 residues. V was trimmed by 5 bases and J by 0 bases, leaving 12 bases between them. CDR3 in amino acids: CASSPQGHSTDTQYF. CDR3 in DNA: TGTGCCAGCAGCCCACAGGGCCATAGCACAGATACGCAGTATTTT.

The rearrangement links TRBV9 to TRBJ1-1; weak D call: TRBD1 (5 bases). The CDR3 extends over 14 amino acids. Germline V gives CDR1 SGDLS, CDR2 YYNGEE. Between the trimmed V and J ends, which lost 4 bases and 4 bases, there was a span of 14 bases. CDR3 protein: CASSPRVGGTEAFF. As DNA, the CDR3 is TGTGCCAGCAGCCCCAGAGTCGGGGGCACTGAAGCTTTCTTT. Based on the CDR3 plus reference TRBV9 and TRBJ1-1, the full variable domain is DSGVTQTPKHLITATGQRVTLRCSPRSGDLSVYWYQQSLDQGLQFLIQYYNGEERAKGNILERFSAQQFPDLHSELNLSSLELGDSALYFCASSPRVGGTEAFFGQGTRLTVV.

The table lists this clone with a count of one. J is TRBJ2-1 and V is TRBV18; 9 nucleotides align to TRBD1. CDR1 KGHSH and CDR2 LQKENI come from the germline V gene. The junction had 11 bases not matched to a gene; V was cut back by 3 bases and J by 8 bases. CDR3 size: 16 residues. In DNA form, the CDR3 reads TGTGCCAGCTCACCGGTCACGGGACAGGGTTCCTATGAGCAGTTCTTC. This gives the protein CASSPVTGQGSYEQFF.

The chain uses TRBV9 and TRBJ2-3, with 7 positions matching TRBD2. Looked up from germline, CDR1 is SGDLS and CDR2 is YYNGEE. This CDR3 is built from 15 residues. With 0 bases clipped from V and 5 bases from J, the junction kept 6 bases outside the gene matches. The CDR3 coding sequence is TGTGCCAGCAGCGTAGCGGCGGGAGAAGGAGATACGCAGTATTTT. Translating gives CASSVAAGEGDTQYF.